These 22 T cell receptor beta chains came from one sample sequenced in a study of siplizumab effects on memory and regulatory T cells. Here immunoSEQ multiplex PCR was the method, and the copy in TCRdb shows in-frame clones only, minus some. The data show about 91,000 clones, more than 85% seen once. Sequencing input: CD8+ T cells sorted from blood. The receptors were gathered from a human donor in good health.

The rearrangement links TRBV19 to TRBJ2-1; TRBD2 might be the D (6 bases). Germline assignment: CDR1 LNHDA and CDR2 SQIVND (reference sequence). Trimming left V 8 bases short and J 6 bases short, with 20 bases between. This CDR3 comprises 15 residues. The CDR3 here is CASSMGGDGVNEQFF. In DNA, the CDR3 is TGTGCCAGTTCGATGGGGGGTGATGGTGTCAATGAGCAGTTCTTC.

J is TRBJ2-7 and V is TRBV19; D perhaps matches TRBD1 (5 bases). Germline CDR1 LNHDA, CDR2 SQIVND (reference sequence). V lost 4 bases, J lost 7 bases, and 14 bases lay in between. The CDR3 length is 13 residues. The chain's CDR3 is CASSTSQGWEQYF. In DNA form, the CDR3 reads TGTGCCAGTAGTACCTCTCAGGGTTGGGAGCAGTACTTC.

J is TRBJ1-1 and V is TRBV9; D is perhaps TRBD1 (5 bases). Trimming pared 0 bases from V and 5 bases from J, leaving 17 bases between. CDR1 is SGDLS and CDR2 is YYNGEE in the germline V gene. The CDR3 contains 16 residues. CDR3 DNA sequence: TGTGCCAGCAGCGTAGGCAAGGGACCGTTTGGGACTGAAGCTTTCTTT. It codes for CASSVGKGPFGTEAFF.

CDR3 coding DNA: TGTGCCAGCAGTCAGACCGCCTCTAAACAGGACATCTATGGCTACACCTTC. Its protein product is CASSQTASKQDIYGYTF. The chain recombines TRBV11-2 with TRBJ1-2, with a weak D call TRBD1 (5 bases). Germline V gene sequence: CDR1 SGHAT, CDR2 FQNNGV. The CDR3 spans 17 residues. Trimming shortened V by 6 bases and J by 4 bases, and 24 bases separated the two germline ends.

V and J are TRBV4-3 and TRBJ2-5; tentative D call: TRBD2 (5 bases). The V end was cut by 1 base, the J end by 1 base, with 13 bases between. The length of the CDR3 is 16 residues. Germline loops: CDR1 LGHNA, CDR2 YSLEER. DNA for the CDR3: TGCGCCAGCAGCCAAGCCGGAGGCTACATCCAAGAGACCCAGTACTTC. Translating it yields CASSQAGGYIQETQYF.

This chain links TRBV6-5 with TRBJ1-1; tentatively, D is TRBD1 (5 bases). Germline V lookup: CDR1 MNHEY, CDR2 SVGAGI. Trimming shortened V by 2 bases and J by 5 bases, and 18 bases separated the two germline ends. CDR3 size: 16 residues. The CDR3 here is CASSYRTGGVRTEAFF. DNA of the CDR3: TGTGCCAGCAGTTACCGCACCGGGGGGGTAAGGACTGAAGCTTTCTTT.

This chain joins TRBV7-9 and TRBJ2-3; D gene ambiguous. In germline, CDR1 is SEHNR, CDR2 FQNEAQ (reference sequence). V lost 0 bases, J lost 2 bases, and 6 bases lay in between. The CDR3 contains 14 residues. In DNA form, the CDR3 reads TGTGCCAGCAGCTTAGCGGGATACACAGATACGCAGTATTTT. Translation gives CASSLAGYTDTQYF.

This sequence joins TRBV7-9 and TRBJ2-1; TRBD1 is a possible D gene (6 bases). Germline CDR1 and CDR2: SEHNR and FQNEAQ (reference sequence). V lost 3 bases, J lost 7 bases, and 10 bases lay in between. The CDR3 loop spans 13 amino acids. The DNA of the CDR3 is TGTGCCAGCAGCTTTTCAGGGGAAAATGAGCAGTTCTTC. The encoded protein is CASSFSGENEQFF.

The chain employs TRBV7-9 and TRBJ1-1; 7 bases match TRBD1. Trimming removed 4 bases from V and 0 bases from J; junction bases left unmatched: 5. Germline V CDR1 and CDR2: SEHNR, FQNEAQ (reference sequence). The CDR3 extends over 15 amino acids. CDR3 protein: CASSSRGGMNTEAFF. CDR3 bases: TGTGCCAGCAGCTCCAGGGGGGGTATGAACACTGAAGCTTTCTTT.

The chain couples TRBV7-6 to TRBJ2-1, with 10 bases matching TRBD1. Germline-derived CDR1 and CDR2 are SGHVS and FNYEAQ. The CDR3 spans 17 residues. The junction had 11 bases not matched to a gene; V was cut back by 3 bases and J by 6 bases. The CDR3 reads CASSFWETGTGVNEQFF. In nucleotides, the CDR3 is TGTGCCAGCAGCTTCTGGGAAACCGGGACAGGGGTCAATGAGCAGTTCTTC.

The V call is TRBV30, the J call TRBJ2-7; 7 bases agree with TRBD1. J lost 3 bases, V lost 2 bases, and 4 bases had no gene match. CDR1 is GTSNPN, CDR2 SVGIG, per germline (reference sequence). The CDR3 loop spans 13 amino acids. The CDR3 protein is CAWSPGGSYEQYF. The CDR3 DNA sequence: TGTGCCTGGAGTCCAGGGGGAAGCTACGAGCAGTACTTC.

V usage is TRBV5-1 and J usage is TRBJ2-1; D is unresolved. V lost 0 bases and J lost 0, with 10 bases in between. Looked up from germline, CDR1 is SGHRS and CDR2 is YFSETQ. The CDR3 sequence is 16 residues long. CDR3 coding DNA: TGCGCCAGCAGCTTGGAACAAGTTAGCTCCTACAATGAGCAGTTCTTC. Its translation: CASSLEQVSSYNEQFF.

The J gene is TRBJ2-2, the V gene TRBV9; D not certain. Germline CDR1 reads SGDLS; CDR2 reads YYNGEE. CDR3 length equals 15 residues. The V end was cut by 5 bases, the J end by 2 bases, with 13 bases between. The CDR3 here is CASSLLTENTGELFF. The CDR3 DNA reads as TGTGCCAGCAGTCTCCTGACGGAAAACACCGGGGAGCTGTTTTTT.

This clone is a singleton in its sample. V gene TRBV11-2 combines with J gene TRBJ1-4, with TRBD1 identical over 7 bases. The CDR3 extends over 15 amino acids. The V and J ends lost 5 bases and 0 bases, in that order; junction bases with no gene match: 3. The germline V gene has CDR1 SGHAT and CDR2 FQNNGV. CDR3 protein: CASSVGTATNEKLFF. CDR3 DNA sequence: TGTGCCAGCAGCGTCGGGACAGCAACTAATGAAAAACTGTTTTTT.

The chain recombines TRBV13 with TRBJ1-2, with D unclear. The V end lost 5 bases, the J end lost 3 bases, and 10 bases lay between the germline ends. The length of the CDR3 is 13 residues. CDR1 PRHDT and CDR2 FYEKMQ come from the germline V gene (reference sequence). CDR3 bases: TGTGCCAGCAGCCTCCGGACGGACTATGGCTACACCTTC. It specifies CASSLRTDYGYTF.

The gene calls are TRBV5-4 and TRBJ1-2; weak D call: TRBD1 (5 bases). V gave up 4 bases and J gave up 2 bases, with 12 bases separating them. CDR1 and CDR2 from the germline V gene are SGHNT and YYREEE (reference sequence). This CDR3 has 14 residues. The CDR3 here is CASSPQGLNYGYTF. CDR3 bases: TGTGCCAGCAGCCCCCAGGGTTTAAACTATGGCTACACCTTC.

This rearrangement joins TRBV9 to TRBJ1-1, with TRBD1 identical over 8 bases. The germline gives CDR1 SGDLS, CDR2 YYNGEE. Unmatched junction bases numbered 8, after V lost 3 bases and J lost 4 bases. CDR3 size: 15 residues. The chain's CDR3 is CASSDGQGRTTEAFF. Here the CDR3 DNA reads TGTGCCAGCAGCGACGGACAGGGCCGGACCACTGAAGCTTTCTTT.

This rearrangement joins TRBV27 to TRBJ2-7, with 7 bases fitting TRBD1. After removal of 7 bases from V and 4 bases from J, the junction contained 10 bases not matched to a gene. Per the germline V gene, CDR1 is MNHEY and CDR2 is SMNVEV (reference sequence). The CDR3 runs to 14 residues. The CDR3 spells CASTPTGSRYEQYF. The CDR3 DNA is TGTGCCAGCACCCCGACAGGGAGCCGGTACGAGCAGTACTTC.

The CDR3 protein is CASSSLGTEAFF. The CDR3 DNA is TGTGCCAGCAGTTCCCTCGGAACTGAAGCTTTCTTT. The V gene is TRBV6-1, the J gene TRBJ1-1; no reliable D call. V lost 5 bases, J lost 5 bases, and 9 bases lay in between. The CDR3 is 12 amino acids. Germline V gene lookup returns CDR1 MNHNS and CDR2 SASEGT.

This sequence joins TRBV9 and TRBJ1-2; unclear D gene. Germline-derived CDR1 and CDR2 are SGDLS and YYNGEE. With 0 bases removed from V and 4 bases from J, the gap between germline ends came to 10 bases. CDR3 length equals 14 residues. In DNA form, the CDR3 reads TGTGCCAGCAGCGTAGTTCCGATAACCTATGGCTACACCTTC. It yields the protein CASSVVPITYGYTF.

In this sample, this clone turned up once. The chain is built from TRBV9 and TRBJ2-2; D not resolved. Trimming cost V 5 bases and J 0 bases, with 2 bases left between them. Germline V CDR1 and CDR2: SGDLS, YYNGEE. This CDR3 has 12 amino acids. CDR3 in amino acids: CASRANTGELFF. CDR3 sequence (DNA): TGTGCCAGCAGGGCGAACACCGGGGAGCTGTTTTTT.

This chain uses TRBV7-2 with TRBJ2-7, with a tentative D call TRBD2 (6 bases). Trimming removed 1 base from V and 3 bases from J, with 10 bases in between. The CDR3 contains 14 residues. The V gene's germline CDR1 is SGHTA and CDR2 FQGNSA. In DNA, the CDR3 is TGTGCCAGCAGCTTAGGACAGACTAGCTACGAGCAGTACTTC. Translated, it gives CASSLGQTSYEQYF.